The 12 T cell receptor beta chains listed next were all sequenced from one sample in a study of graft-versus-host responses after intestinal transplantation. The repertoire was sequenced with immunoSEQ multiplex PCR; TCRdb's copy has only in-frame clones and lacks some. The repertoire has fewer than 20,000 clones, approximately 95% of them found once; the top ten carry more than 0.6%. The sequencing used PBMCs, collected 23 days after intestinal transplant. The receptor set was obtained from a human patient who received an intestinal transplant, so some T cells may come from the graft donor.

The DNA for the CDR3 is TGTGCCAGCAGCTTGGGGTCCCGGGCGCCGTCGGGAGATACGCAGTATTTT. As protein: CASSLGSRAPSGDTQYF. The chain uses TRBV5-6 and TRBJ2-3; no firm D call. The CDR3 is 17 amino acids. The germline gives CDR1 SGHDT, CDR2 YYEEEE. With 0 bases removed from V and 5 bases from J, the gap between germline ends came to 19 bases.

The chain employs TRBV7-3 and TRBJ2-3; TRBD2 matches at 8 bases. The germline CDR1 and CDR2 sequences are SGHTA and FQGTGA. After removal of 1 base from V and 1 base from J, the junction contained 7 bases not matched to a gene. This CDR3 spans 17 amino acids. The CDR3 bases are TGTGCCAGCAGCTTAAGGAGCGGGAGTGAGGGCACAGATACGCAGTATTTT. Protein product: CASSLRSGSEGTDTQYF.

This clone has just one count. The chain recombines TRBV23-1 with TRBJ2-6; D not resolved. TRBV23-1 is identified as an open reading frame with a role that is uncertain. With 5 bases removed from V and 5 bases from J, the gap between germline ends came to 22 bases. This CDR3 contains 18 residues. The CDR3 DNA sequence: TGCGCCAGCAGTGTAAAGGTGACGCAACAAAGTCGGGCCAACGTCCTGACTTTC. Its protein is CASSVKVTQQSRANVLTF.

The count of this clone is one. V usage is TRBV7-9 and J usage is TRBJ2-1; 10 positions agree with TRBD1. Germline V gene data show CDR1 as SEHNR and CDR2 as FQNEAQ (reference sequence). The CDR3 totals 15 residues. V lost 3 bases to trimming and J lost 2 bases; unmatched junction nucleotides: 1. DNA of the CDR3: TGTGCCAGCAGCTTCGGGACAGGGGCCTACAATGAGCAGTTCTTC. Translation: CASSFGTGAYNEQFF.

The gene calls are TRBV5-4 and TRBJ1-2; 7 bases agree with TRBD1. CDR3 length equals 17 residues. J gave up 4 bases and V 4 bases, and 16 bases lay outside the gene matches. Germline values: CDR1 SGHNT, CDR2 YYREEE (reference sequence). CDR3: CASSHIGTEKKPYGYTF. CDR3 in DNA: TGTGCCAGCAGCCACATCGGGACAGAAAAAAAACCCTATGGCTACACCTTC.

The V gene is TRBV7-8, the J gene TRBJ2-7; 8 bases are a match to TRBD1. This CDR3 contains 15 residues. The germline CDR1 and CDR2 sequences are SGHVS and FQNEAQ. The junction had 6 bases not matched to a gene; V was cut back by 2 bases and J by 3 bases. As DNA, the CDR3 is TGTGCCAGCAGCTTAATATACGGGACAGGCTACGAGCAGTACTTC. Amino acids: CASSLIYGTGYEQYF.

CDR3 sequence: CASSSLGTDESPLHF. Here the CDR3 DNA reads TGTGCCAGCAGCTCTCTCGGGACAGACGAATCACCCCTCCACTTT. The chain is built from TRBV11-2 and TRBJ1-6; TRBD1 aligns across 7 bases. Germline trimming cut 4 bases from V and 10 bases from J; bases unmatched to any gene: 10. CDR3 length: 15 residues. The germline gives CDR1 SGHAT, CDR2 FQNNGV.

The chain uses TRBV5-4 and TRBJ1-2, with unresolved D. This CDR3 spans 13 amino acids. CDR1 and CDR2 (germline): SGHNT, YYREEE (reference sequence). V lost 1 base, J lost 4 bases, and 8 bases lay in between. CDR3 in amino acids: CASSLRVPYGYTF. CDR3 DNA sequence: TGTGCCAGCAGCTTGCGGGTCCCCTATGGCTACACCTTC.

The chain links TRBV11-2 to TRBJ2-1, with D perhaps matching TRBD2 (6 bases). The CDR3 extends over 15 amino acids. Germline CDR1 SGHAT, CDR2 FQNNGV. V was clipped by 0 bases and J by 4 bases, with 10 bases between them. In DNA, the CDR3 is TGTGCCAGCAGCTTAGAACCTAGCGTGTACAATGAGCAGTTCTTC. Residues: CASSLEPSVYNEQFF. The variable domain in full, completed from reference TRBV11-2 and TRBJ2-1, reads EAGVAQSPRYKIIEKRQSVAFWCNPISGHATLYWYQQILGQGPKLLIQFQNNGVVDDSQLPKDRFSAERLKGVDSTLKIQPAKLEDSAVYLCASSLEPSVYNEQFFGPGTRLTVL.

J is TRBJ2-1 and V is TRBV27; D gene uncertain. V was cut by 5 bases and J by 0 bases, with 11 bases left in between. There are 15 residues in the CDR3. CDR1 is MNHEY and CDR2 is SMNVEV in the germline V gene (reference sequence). The CDR3 sequence: CASSPSFNSYNEQFF. The CDR3 DNA reads TGTGCCAGCAGTCCCTCATTCAACTCCTACAATGAGCAGTTCTTC.

The chain carries TRBV6-1 and TRBJ1-2; D possibly corresponds to TRBD1 (5 bases). This CDR3 contains 14 residues. Per germline, CDR1 MNHNS and CDR2 SASEGT. The V gene lost 0 bases and the J gene lost 9 bases, with 14 bases spanning the gap. The CDR3: CASSEAHRRGSYTF. CDR3 nucleotide sequence: TGTGCCAGCAGTGAAGCACACAGGCGGGGGAGCTACACCTTC.

The gene calls are TRBV5-1 and TRBJ2-7; 9 bases map to TRBD2. The CDR3 is 14 residues long. Trimming at V came to 4 bases and at J to 2 bases, leaving 4 bases not matched to a gene. The germline gives CDR1 SGHRS, CDR2 YFSETQ. As DNA, the CDR3 is TGCGCCAGCAGCCCTAGCGGGACTCCCTACGAGCAGTACTTC. This encodes CASSPSGTPYEQYF. The full variable domain, its missing parts supplied by reference TRBV5-1 and TRBJ2-7, is KAGVTQTPRYLIKTRGQQVTLSCSPISGHRSVSWYQQTPGQGLQFLFEYFSETQRNKGNFPGRFSGRQFSNSRSEMNVSTLELGDSALYLCASSPSGTPYEQYFGPGTRLTVT.